This T cell receptor beta chain emerged from a study of control samples from healthy donors and cancer patients. Some clones are missing from TCRdb's copy, which holds only in-frame ones; the method was immunoSEQ multiplex PCR. The sample includes 55,000 to 85,000 clones, under 90% of them seen just once. This CDR3 has 13 amino acids. Germline CDR1 is SGHRS and CDR2 is YFSETQ. Trimming left V 5 bases short and J 3 bases short, with 12 bases between. Sequenced sample: PBMCs. This chain links TRBV5-1 with TRBJ2-7; D ambiguous. The receptor's source is a man in his sixties with lung cancer. This CDR3 reads CASSFGGGYEQYF. CDR3 coding DNA: TGCGCCAGCAGTTTTGGTGGCGGCTACGAGCAGTACTTC.